The 16 T cell receptor beta chains below come from one sample, sequenced in a study of cytomegalovirus exposure and HLA in healthy donors. Sequenced by immunoSEQ multiplex PCR; TCRdb stores in-frame clones only, minus some. Altogether 150,000 to 180,000 clones are present, approximately 86% being singletons, with the ten largest covering about 22%. Sequenced: PBMCs. The origin of the receptors is a man aged 18 to 35 in good health and CMV-seropositive.

The rearrangement uses TRBV7-9 and TRBJ2-7; TRBD2 might be the D (6 bases). There are 14 residues in the CDR3. Looked up from germline, CDR1 is SEHNR and CDR2 is FQNEAQ (reference sequence). The germline V and J ends were trimmed by 1 base and 1 base, with 8 bases remaining between them. This CDR3 is CASSLERVSYEQYF. CDR3 DNA sequence: TGTGCCAGCAGCTTAGAGCGGGTTTCCTACGAGCAGTACTTC.

The J gene is TRBJ2-3, the V gene TRBV19, with 8 bases fitting TRBD1. Looked up from germline, CDR1 is LNHDA and CDR2 is SQIVND (reference sequence). The CDR3 length is 13 residues. V gave up 6 bases and J gave up 5 bases; unmatched junction bases: 4. The CDR3 DNA is TGTGCCAGTAGGGACAGGGCTATAGATACGCAGTATTTT. This gives the protein CASRDRAIDTQYF.

The rearrangement links TRBV27 to TRBJ2-7; 9 bases are a match to TRBD2. CDR1 is MNHEY, CDR2 SMNVEV, per germline (reference sequence). Trimming took 0 bases from V and 3 from J; bases not matched to a gene: 15. This CDR3 region has 19 residues. The CDR3 coding sequence is TGTGCCAGCAGTTTATCGGCCCCCACGACTAGCGGAGGGATCTACGAGCAGTACTTC. Translated: CASSLSAPTTSGGIYEQYF.

The chain uses TRBV7-9 and TRBJ2-3, with 10 bases aligning to TRBD1. V gave up 4 bases and J gave up 2 bases; unmatched junction bases: 6. CDR3 length: 16 amino acids. Germline loops: CDR1 SEHNR, CDR2 FQNEAQ (reference sequence). DNA for the CDR3: TGTGCCAGCAGCTGGGGACAGGGGATAGCCACAGATACGCAGTATTTT. It translates to CASSWGQGIATDTQYF.

V and J are TRBV6-5 and TRBJ2-6; 7 bases line up with TRBD1. The CDR3 contains 15 residues. Germline-derived CDR1 and CDR2 are MNHEY and SVGAGI. V was pared by 10 bases and J by 4 bases, with 10 bases of the junction left unmatched. The CDR3, as DNA: TGTGCCACCCGGGATGAGGGGGCCGGGGCCAACGTCCTGACTTTC. Protein product: CATRDEGAGANVLTF.

The chain combines TRBV7-7 with TRBJ2-7; 9 bases line up with TRBD1. Germline CDR1 reads SSHAT; CDR2 reads FNYEAQ (reference sequence). The CDR3 is 11 residues long. Unmatched junction bases numbered 1, after V lost 4 bases and J lost 9 bases. The DNA of the CDR3 is TGTGCCAGCAGCTGGACAGGGGTGCAGTACTTC. Translated: CASSWTGVQYF.

This chain connects TRBV2 to TRBJ2-3, with 12 positions matching TRBD1. V was clipped by 4 bases and J by 5 bases; unmatched bases: 7. CDR3 length: 16 amino acids. CDR1 is SNHLY, CDR2 FYNNEI, per germline. The CDR3 DNA sequence: TGTGCCAGCAGTGTTGGGGGACAGGGGGCGGGAGATACGCAGTATTTT. Its protein is CASSVGGQGAGDTQYF.

This chain joins TRBV6-1 and TRBJ1-3, with no clear D. The CDR3 sequence is 15 residues long. V lost 0 bases and J 7 bases, leaving 13 bases between the germline ends. Germline values: CDR1 MNHNS, CDR2 SASEGT. The DNA for the CDR3 is TGTGCCAGCAGTGAAGCGCTGGGAGGTGCGAACACCATATATTTT. Residues: CASSEALGGANTIYF.

The CDR3 DNA reads as TGTGCCAGCAGCCTCGGGGGGCGGCAAGAGACCCAGTACTTC. Translated, it gives CASSLGGRQETQYF. The V and J genes are TRBV6-5 and TRBJ2-5, with D tentatively TRBD2 (7 bases). The CDR3 totals 14 residues. Trimming left V 6 bases short and J 2 bases short, with 13 bases between. Germline V gene sequence: CDR1 MNHEY, CDR2 SVGAGI.

Comments on this clone: Germline and junction disagree at one end, which may indicate a read error. The genes are TRBV4-2 and TRBJ2-1; 7 bases are shared with TRBD2. The germline V gene has CDR1 LGHNA and CDR2 YNFKEQ. This CDR3 has 11 residues. As DNA, the CDR3 is TGTGCCAGCAGGGGGGGGGACGATTCGGTCTTC. It encodes CASRGGDDSVF.

The J gene is TRBJ2-3, the V gene TRBV30; D may be TRBD1 (5 bases). This CDR3 region has 13 residues. Germline-derived CDR1 and CDR2 are GTSNPN and SVGIG (reference sequence). Trimming pared 2 bases from V and 8 bases from J, leaving 14 bases between. CDR3 in amino acids: CAWSPRVGATQYF. The CDR3 coding sequence is TGTGCCTGGAGTCCCCGAGTAGGGGCTACGCAGTATTTT.

This clone has just a few counts. The rearrangement uses TRBV27 and TRBJ2-1; no reliable D call. CDR3 length: 11 amino acids. Germline CDR1 is MNHEY and CDR2 is SMNVEV (reference sequence). Trimming took off 8 bases at V and 8 bases at J, with 10 bases between the two ends. The CDR3 nucleotides are TGTGCCAGCCCCGAGGTCGATGAGCAGTTCTTC. Its translation is CASPEVDEQFF.

The chain couples TRBV29-1 to TRBJ2-2; tentatively, D is TRBD2 (5 bases). V was shortened by 2 bases and J by 0 bases, with 7 bases between the two germline ends. The CDR3 spans 14 residues. Germline CDR1 SQVTM, CDR2 ANQGSEA. The CDR3 sequence: CSVEYGANTGELFF. The CDR3 DNA reads TGCAGCGTTGAATACGGGGCGAACACCGGGGAGCTGTTTTTT.

The chain carries TRBV5-1 and TRBJ2-1; 9 nucleotides align to TRBD2. With 4 bases clipped from V and 4 bases from J, the junction kept 9 bases outside the gene matches. The CDR3 consists of 16 residues. The V gene's germline CDR1 is SGHRS and CDR2 YFSETQ. The CDR3 sequence: CASSHLSGRSYNEQFF. For the CDR3, the DNA is TGCGCCAGCAGCCACCTGAGCGGGAGGTCATACAATGAGCAGTTCTTC.

This chain uses TRBV10-2 with TRBJ2-2, with 11 bases lining up with TRBD2. Germline CDR1 reads WSHSY; CDR2 reads SAAADI. Unmatched junction bases numbered 11, after V lost 6 bases and J lost 5 bases. CDR3 length: 17 amino acids. The DNA of the CDR3 is TGCGCCAGCAGGCCGTTAGCGGGAGGGCCGTCGACCGGGGAGCTGTTTTTT. As protein: CASRPLAGGPSTGELFF.

The V gene is TRBV5-1, the J gene TRBJ2-7; TRBD1 matches at 8 bases. With 4 bases clipped from V and 2 bases from J, the junction kept 11 bases outside the gene matches. Germline V CDR1 and CDR2: SGHRS, YFSETQ. This CDR3 region has 16 residues. The CDR3 nucleotides are TGCGCCAGCAGCCTAGAAACAGGGGGGCCCCCCTACGAGCAGTACTTC. This sequence encodes CASSLETGGPPYEQYF.